The 10 T cell receptor beta chains presented below share a single source sample, sequenced in a study of beta chain features in type 1 diabetes. Findings and caveats of the study: Patients with Type 1 diabetes showed moderately but significantly shorter TCRB CDR3s in all four CD4+ subsets.

No antigen has been assigned to these receptors. The isolated RNA, all of it, was reverse transcribed, so expressed TCRB transcripts were what got sequenced. Sequencing used immunoSEQ multiplex PCR; TCRdb keeps in-frame clones, though not all of them. Of almost 350,000 clones in the sample, roughly a tenth are singletons; the top ten hold 0.95% to 1.1%. The sequencing sample was made of central memory CD4+ T cells from blood. These receptors were taken from a man aged 25-45 years with type 1 diabetes.

There are a few counts of this clone. The genes are TRBV10-3 and TRBJ2-5; D is ambiguous. CDR1 and CDR2 (germline): ENHRY, SYGVKD. This CDR3 has 14 residues. Trimming stripped 5 bases from V and 4 bases from J, with 14 bases between. In DNA, the CDR3 is TGTGCCATCAGTACGACTGGGGTGGGAGAGACCCAGTACTTC. The encoded protein is CAISTTGVGETQYF.

This clone was counted a few times. This rearrangement joins TRBV30 to TRBJ2-5; TRBD1 aligns across 8 bases. The CDR3 extends over 15 amino acids. Germline CDR1 and CDR2: GTSNPN and SVGIG (reference sequence). V shed 0 bases and J 5 bases; nucleotides not matched to a gene: 8. Here the CDR3 DNA reads TGTGCCTGGAGTGTACATTCAGGGGGCAGGGAGACCCAGTACTTC. Its protein is CAWSVHSGGRETQYF.

This clone was found a few times. The V gene is TRBV29-1, the J gene TRBJ1-1; D unresolved. The CDR3 sequence is 13 residues long. V shed 4 bases and J shed 4 bases, with 13 bases lying between them. Germline V gives CDR1 SQVTM, CDR2 ANQGSEA. The CDR3 sequence is CSVGSGVGTEAFF. CDR3 nucleotide sequence: TGCAGCGTTGGGTCTGGGGTGGGCACTGAAGCTTTCTTT.

This clone came up a few times. The chain joins TRBV28 to TRBJ1-1; 7 bases fit TRBD1. Germline V gene data show CDR1 as MDHEN and CDR2 as SYDVKM. V was clipped by 2 bases and J by 3 bases; unmatched bases: 0. The CDR3 totals 13 residues. CDR3 amino acids: CASSLDRDTEAFF. CDR3 bases: TGTGCCAGCAGTTTAGACAGGGACACTGAAGCTTTCTTT.

The V call is TRBV29-1, the J call TRBJ2-5; TRBD2 is a possible D gene (6 bases). Germline V gene data show CDR1 as SQVTM and CDR2 as ANQGSEA. V lost 7 bases, J lost 5 bases, and 20 bases lay in between. The CDR3 length is 14 residues. This CDR3 reads CSAGPSGSSETQYF. CDR3 DNA sequence: TGCAGCGCTGGCCCGAGCGGGTCATCGGAGACCCAGTACTTC.

Notes on this clone: Different DNA sequences within this sample yield the same CDR3. The V call is TRBV6-5, the J call TRBJ2-3, with 8 nucleotides matching TRBD2. The CDR3 is 15 residues long. CDR1 and CDR2 from the germline V gene are MNHEY and SVGAGI. J was trimmed by 2 bases and V by 0 bases; bases with no gene match: 1. The chain's CDR3 is CASSYSAGDTDTQYF. The CDR3 DNA reads as TGTGCCAGCAGTTACTCAGCGGGGGACACAGATACGCAGTATTTT.

The chain recombines TRBV5-1 with TRBJ1-2, with 9 bases matching TRBD1. CDR1 SGHRS and CDR2 YFSETQ come from the germline V gene. CDR3 length: 16 residues. J lost 6 bases, V lost 4 bases, and 13 bases had no gene match. The CDR3 region is CASSPNPGQGPDGYTF. CDR3 nucleotide sequence: TGCGCCAGCAGCCCGAATCCGGGACAGGGTCCAGATGGCTACACCTTC.

The chain joins TRBV7-9 to TRBJ1-1; D remains unclear. Germline V gene data show CDR1 as SEHNR and CDR2 as FQNEAQ (reference sequence). The ends were cut back, 3 bases at V and 0 bases at J, with 11 bases in the middle. CDR3 length: 15 amino acids. The CDR3 protein is CASSFGLLMNTEAFF. The CDR3 bases are TGTGCCAGCAGCTTCGGACTGCTCATGAACACTGAAGCTTTCTTT.

This clone appeared a single time. The chain is built from TRBV6-5 and TRBJ1-2; D is uncertain. The germline V and J ends were trimmed by 5 bases and 4 bases, with 11 bases remaining between them. The CDR3 runs to 13 residues. CDR1 and CDR2 (germline): MNHEY, SVGAGI. CDR3 amino acids: CASSLSASYGYTF. The CDR3 bases are TGTGCCAGCAGTCTCAGCGCATCCTATGGCTACACCTTC.

CDR3 bases: TGTGCCAGCAGATTCACGGGGGGGCGGAACAATGAGCAGTTCTTC. As protein: CASRFTGGRNNEQFF. The chain has TRBV7-2 and TRBJ2-1; 8 nucleotides align to TRBD2. Germline loops: CDR1 SGHTA, CDR2 FQGNSA. CDR3 length: 15 residues. J lost 5 bases, V lost 6 bases, and 9 bases had no gene match.